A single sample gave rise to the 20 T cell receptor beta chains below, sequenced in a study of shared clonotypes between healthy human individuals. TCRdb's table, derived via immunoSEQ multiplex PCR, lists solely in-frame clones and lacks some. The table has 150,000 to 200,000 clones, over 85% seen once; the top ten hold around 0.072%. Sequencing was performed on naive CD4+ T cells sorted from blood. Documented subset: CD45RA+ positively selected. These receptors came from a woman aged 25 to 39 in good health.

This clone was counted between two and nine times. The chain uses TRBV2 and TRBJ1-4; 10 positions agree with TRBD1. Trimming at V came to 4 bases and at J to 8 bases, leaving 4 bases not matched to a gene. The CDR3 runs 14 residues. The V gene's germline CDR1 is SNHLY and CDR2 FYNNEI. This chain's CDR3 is CASSGQGAGEKLFF. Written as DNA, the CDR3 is TGTGCCAGCAGTGGACAGGGGGCGGGCGAAAAACTGTTTTTT.

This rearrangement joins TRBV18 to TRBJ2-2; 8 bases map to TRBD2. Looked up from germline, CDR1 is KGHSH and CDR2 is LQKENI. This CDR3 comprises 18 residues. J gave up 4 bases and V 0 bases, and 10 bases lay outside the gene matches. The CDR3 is CASSPPLLSGKITGELFF. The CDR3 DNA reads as TGTGCCAGCTCACCACCGCTCCTTAGCGGGAAGATCACCGGGGAGCTGTTTTTT.

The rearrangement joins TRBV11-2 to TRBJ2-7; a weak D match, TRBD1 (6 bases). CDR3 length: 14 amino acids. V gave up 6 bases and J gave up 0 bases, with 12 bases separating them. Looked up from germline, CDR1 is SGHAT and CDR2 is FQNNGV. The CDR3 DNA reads TGTGCCAGCAGAGACAGGCAAAGCTCCTACGAGCAGTACTTC. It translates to CASRDRQSSYEQYF.

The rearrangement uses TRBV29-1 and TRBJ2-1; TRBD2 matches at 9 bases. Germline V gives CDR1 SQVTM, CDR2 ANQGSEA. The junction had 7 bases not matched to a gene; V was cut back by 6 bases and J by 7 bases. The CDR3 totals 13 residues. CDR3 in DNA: TGCAGCGTAATAGCGGGAGTGGGTAATGAGCAGTTCTTC. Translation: CSVIAGVGNEQFF.

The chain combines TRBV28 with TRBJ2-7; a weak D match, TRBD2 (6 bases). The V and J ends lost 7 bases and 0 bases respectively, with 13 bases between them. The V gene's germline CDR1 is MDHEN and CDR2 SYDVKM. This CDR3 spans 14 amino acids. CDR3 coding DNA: TGTGCCAGCATAAGTGCGGGGAACTCCTACGAGCAGTACTTC. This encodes CASISAGNSYEQYF.

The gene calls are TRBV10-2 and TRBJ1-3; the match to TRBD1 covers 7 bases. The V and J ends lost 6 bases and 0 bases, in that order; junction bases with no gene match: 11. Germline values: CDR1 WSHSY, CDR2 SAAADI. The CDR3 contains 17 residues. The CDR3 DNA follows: TGCGCCAGCAGCGGAGGAGAGGGACAGAACTCTGGAAACACCATATATTTT. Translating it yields CASSGGEGQNSGNTIYF.

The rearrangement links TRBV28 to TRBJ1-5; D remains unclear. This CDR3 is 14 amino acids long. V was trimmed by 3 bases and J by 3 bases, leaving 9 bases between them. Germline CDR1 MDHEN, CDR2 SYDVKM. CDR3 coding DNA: TGTGCCAGCAGTTTCCTCCAGGACAATCAGCCCCAGCATTTT. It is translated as CASSFLQDNQPQHF.

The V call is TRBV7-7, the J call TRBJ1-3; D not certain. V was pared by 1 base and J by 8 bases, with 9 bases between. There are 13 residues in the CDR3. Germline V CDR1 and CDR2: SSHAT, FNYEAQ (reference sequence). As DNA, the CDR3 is TGTGCCAGCAGCTTAGTAGGTGAGCACACCATATATTTT. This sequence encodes CASSLVGEHTIYF.

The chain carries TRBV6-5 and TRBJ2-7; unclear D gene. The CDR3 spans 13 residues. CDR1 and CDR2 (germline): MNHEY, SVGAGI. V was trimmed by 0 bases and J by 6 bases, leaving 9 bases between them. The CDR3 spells CASSYSGSPEQYF. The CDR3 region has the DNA TGTGCCAGCAGTTACTCTGGTAGTCCCGAGCAGTACTTC.

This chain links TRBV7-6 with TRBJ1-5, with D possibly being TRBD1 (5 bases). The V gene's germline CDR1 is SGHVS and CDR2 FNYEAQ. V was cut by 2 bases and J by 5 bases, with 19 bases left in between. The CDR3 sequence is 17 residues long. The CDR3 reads CASSLIQEGWVYQPQHF. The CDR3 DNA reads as TGTGCCAGCAGCTTAATACAGGAAGGTTGGGTGTATCAGCCCCAGCATTTT.

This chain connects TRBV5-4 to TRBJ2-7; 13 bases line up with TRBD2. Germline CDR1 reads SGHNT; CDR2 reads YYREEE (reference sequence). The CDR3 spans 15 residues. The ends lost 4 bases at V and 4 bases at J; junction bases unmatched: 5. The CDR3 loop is CASSPGTSGTYEQYF. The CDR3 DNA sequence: TGTGCCAGCAGCCCCGGGACTAGCGGGACTTACGAGCAGTACTTC.

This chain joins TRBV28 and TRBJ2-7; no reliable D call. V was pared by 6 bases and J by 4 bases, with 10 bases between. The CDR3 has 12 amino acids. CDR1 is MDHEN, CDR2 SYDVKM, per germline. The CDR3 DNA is TGTGCCAGCAGCGGAACAAGTTACGAGCAGTACTTC. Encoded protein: CASSGTSYEQYF.

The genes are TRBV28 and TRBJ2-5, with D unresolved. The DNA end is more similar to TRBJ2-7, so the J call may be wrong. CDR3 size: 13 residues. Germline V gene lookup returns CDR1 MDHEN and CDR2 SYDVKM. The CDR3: CASSPNIHYEQYF. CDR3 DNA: TGTGCCAGCAGTCCCAATATTCATTACGAGCAGTACTTC.

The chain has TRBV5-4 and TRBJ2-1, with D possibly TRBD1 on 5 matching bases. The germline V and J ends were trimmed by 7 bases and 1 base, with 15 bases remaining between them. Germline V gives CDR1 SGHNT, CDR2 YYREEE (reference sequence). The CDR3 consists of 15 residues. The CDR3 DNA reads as TGTGCCAGCCAAACAAAAGGGGCGTCCTACAATGAGCAGTTCTTC. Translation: CASQTKGASYNEQFF. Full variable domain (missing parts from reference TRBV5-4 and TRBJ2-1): ETGVTQSPTHLIKTRGQQVTLRCSSQSGHNTVSWYQQALGQGPQFIFQYYREEENGRGNFPPRFSGLQFPNYSSELNVNALELDDSALYLCASQTKGASYNEQFFGPGTRLTVL.

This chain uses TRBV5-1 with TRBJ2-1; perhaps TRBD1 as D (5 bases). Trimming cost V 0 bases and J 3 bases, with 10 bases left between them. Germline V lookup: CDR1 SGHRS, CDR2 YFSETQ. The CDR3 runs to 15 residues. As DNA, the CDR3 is TGCGCCAGCAGCTTGGTTCAGGGTAGCTACAATGAGCAGTTCTTC. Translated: CASSLVQGSYNEQFF. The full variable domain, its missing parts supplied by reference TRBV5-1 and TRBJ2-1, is KAGVTQTPRYLIKTRGQQVTLSCSPISGHRSVSWYQQTPGQGLQFLFEYFSETQRNKGNFPGRFSGRQFSNSRSEMNVSTLELGDSALYLCASSLVQGSYNEQFFGPGTRLTVL.

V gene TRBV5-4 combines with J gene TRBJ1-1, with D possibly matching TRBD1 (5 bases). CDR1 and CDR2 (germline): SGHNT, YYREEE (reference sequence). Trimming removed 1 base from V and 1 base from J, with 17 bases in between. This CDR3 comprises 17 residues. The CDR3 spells CASSLLITGRTNTEAFF. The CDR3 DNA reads TGTGCCAGCAGCTTGCTCATTACGGGACGGACGAACACTGAAGCTTTCTTT.

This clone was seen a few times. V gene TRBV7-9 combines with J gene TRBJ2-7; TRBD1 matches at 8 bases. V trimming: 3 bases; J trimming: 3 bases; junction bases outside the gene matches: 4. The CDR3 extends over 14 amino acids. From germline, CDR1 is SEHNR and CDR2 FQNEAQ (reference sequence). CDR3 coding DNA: TGTGCCAGCAGCTTTACGGGACAGGTCTACGAGCAGTACTTC. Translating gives CASSFTGQVYEQYF.

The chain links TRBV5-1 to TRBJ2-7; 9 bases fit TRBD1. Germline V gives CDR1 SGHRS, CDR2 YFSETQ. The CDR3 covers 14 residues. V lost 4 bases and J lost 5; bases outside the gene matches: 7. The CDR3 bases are TGCGCCAGCAGCCCCGGACAGGGGATCCACGAGCAGTACTTC. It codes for CASSPGQGIHEQYF.

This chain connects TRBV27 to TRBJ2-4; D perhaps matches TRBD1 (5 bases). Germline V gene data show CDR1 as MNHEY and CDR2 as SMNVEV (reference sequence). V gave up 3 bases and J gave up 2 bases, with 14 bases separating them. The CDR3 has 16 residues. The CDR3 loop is CASSFSGRDSKNIQYF. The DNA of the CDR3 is TGTGCCAGCAGTTTCTCAGGGCGTGATTCCAAAAACATTCAGTACTTC.

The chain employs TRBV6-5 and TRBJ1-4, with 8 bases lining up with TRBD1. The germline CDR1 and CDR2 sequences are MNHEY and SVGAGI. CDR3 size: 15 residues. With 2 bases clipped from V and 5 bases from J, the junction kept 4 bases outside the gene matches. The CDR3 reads CASSYQGQVNEKLFF. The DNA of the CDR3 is TGTGCCAGCAGTTACCAGGGACAGGTGAATGAAAAACTGTTTTTT.